Presented here are 29 T cell receptor beta chains from one specimen sequenced in a study of blood T cell repertoires in COVID-19. Some clones are missing from TCRdb's copy, which holds only in-frame ones; the method was immunoSEQ multiplex PCR. The sample holds around 470,000 clones; roughly 87% are singletons and the top ten take about 0.63%. What was sequenced was PBMCs or T cells enriched from blood (not recorded which). These receptors originate from a man younger than 30 who had recovered from COVID-19.

This clone occurred once. The V and J genes are TRBV10-1 and TRBJ2-3, with 9 bases lining up with TRBD2. CDR3 size: 18 residues. J gave up 3 bases and V 0 bases, and 10 bases lay outside the gene matches. The germline CDR1 and CDR2 sequences are WNHNN and SYGVQD (reference sequence). This CDR3 reads CASSESTSGILATDTQYF. CDR3 nucleotide sequence: TGCGCCAGCAGTGAGTCGACTAGCGGAATTTTGGCGACAGATACGCAGTATTTT.

This clone was seen a single time. One junction end does not reproduce the germline sequence, and a read error may be involved. V usage is TRBV11-3 and J usage is TRBJ1-2; D is perhaps TRBD1 (5 bases). Germline lookup yields CDR1 SGHNT and CDR2 YENEEA. CDR3 size: 11 residues. CDR3 nucleotide sequence: TGTGCCAGCAGCCTAGGACAAGGTGACCACTTC. It codes for CASSLGQGDHF.

This CDR3 reads CASSQGKYQPQHF. CDR3 DNA: TGTGCCAGCAGCCAGGGAAAGTATCAGCCCCAGCATTTT. The chain couples TRBV12-3 or TRBV12-4 to TRBJ1-5; D perhaps matches TRBD1 (5 bases). This CDR3 spans 13 amino acids. V shed 6 bases and J shed 5 bases, with 11 bases lying between them.

A single count supports this clone. The rearrangement links TRBV27 to TRBJ2-1, with 9 bases that match TRBD1. Germline lookup yields CDR1 MNHEY and CDR2 SMNVEV (reference sequence). Trimming took 3 bases from V and 0 from J; bases not matched to a gene: 12. The CDR3 has 19 amino acids. The CDR3 here is CASSFDRGGPGSSYNEQFF. DNA for the CDR3: TGTGCCAGCAGTTTCGACAGGGGGGGGCCAGGAAGCTCCTACAATGAGCAGTTCTTC.

V usage is TRBV27 and J usage is TRBJ2-2; D may be TRBD2 (6 bases). Germline CDR1 is MNHEY and CDR2 is SMNVEV (reference sequence). V shed 8 bases and J shed 0 bases, with 10 bases lying between them. This CDR3 comprises 14 residues. The CDR3 DNA reads as TGTGCCAGCGGTAGCGGAACGAACACCGGGGAGCTGTTTTTT. Encoded protein: CASGSGTNTGELFF.

This clone was picked up one time. This chain links TRBV5-6 with TRBJ1-2; TRBD1 is a possible D gene (6 bases). Trimming cost V 4 bases and J 5 bases, with 27 bases left between them. The CDR3 consists of 18 residues. Germline CDR1 reads SGHDT; CDR2 reads YYEEEE. CDR3: CASSLARGGTPQLYGYTF. The CDR3 DNA follows: TGTGCCAGCAGCCTTGCTAGGGGGGGCACACCTCAGTTATATGGCTACACCTTC.

V gene TRBV29-1 combines with J gene TRBJ1-2, with D perhaps TRBD1 (6 bases). Germline V gene lookup returns CDR1 SQVTM and CDR2 ANQGSEA. The CDR3 has 17 amino acids. Trimming took 1 base from V and 0 from J, leaving 18 bases between them. The CDR3 here is CSVEVRALQGPNYGYTF. The CDR3, as DNA: TGCAGCGTTGAAGTTCGGGCTCTACAGGGTCCTAACTATGGCTACACCTTC.

The chain combines TRBV6-1 with TRBJ2-7, with 7 bases aligning to TRBD2. After removal of 3 bases from V and 7 bases from J, the junction contained 3 bases not matched to a gene. CDR3 length: 12 amino acids. The V gene's germline CDR1 is MNHNS and CDR2 SASEGT. CDR3 sequence (DNA): TGTGCCAGCAGTGATTGGGGGGGAGAGCAGTACTTC. As protein: CASSDWGGEQYF.

The genes are TRBV7-9 and TRBJ1-2; possible D gene TRBD1, 5 bases. Trimming removed 0 bases from V and 2 bases from J, with 10 bases in between. Per the germline V gene, CDR1 is SEHNR and CDR2 is FQNEAQ (reference sequence). CDR3 length equals 15 residues. The CDR3 is CASSLAQQVNYGYTF. The CDR3 region has the DNA TGTGCCAGCAGCTTAGCCCAACAGGTCAACTATGGCTACACCTTC.

The V gene is TRBV28, the J gene TRBJ1-6; a weak D match, TRBD1 (6 bases). V was trimmed by 6 bases and J by 0 bases, leaving 6 bases between them. Germline V gene data show CDR1 as MDHEN and CDR2 as SYDVKM. The CDR3 is made up of 14 amino acids. The CDR3 bases are TGTGCCAGCAGACAGGGCTCCTATAATTCACCCCTCCACTTT. Translated: CASRQGSYNSPLHF.

The genes are TRBV28 and TRBJ1-5, with TRBD1 matching 12 bases. Germline V lookup: CDR1 MDHEN, CDR2 SYDVKM. This CDR3 has 18 residues. V gave up 5 bases and J gave up 2 bases; unmatched junction bases: 10. CDR3 residues: CASSRAGTGGSGNQPQHF. CDR3 nucleotide sequence: TGTGCCAGCAGTCGTGCCGGGACAGGGGGCTCTGGCAATCAGCCCCAGCATTTT.

The chain links TRBV19 to TRBJ2-3; 9 nucleotides match TRBD2. J lost 2 bases, V lost 0 bases, and 6 bases had no gene match. Germline values: CDR1 LNHDA, CDR2 SQIVND (reference sequence). The CDR3 totals 17 residues. The CDR3: CASSIDLLAGLTDTQYF. CDR3 nucleotide sequence: TGTGCCAGTAGTATAGATCTACTAGCGGGCCTCACAGATACGCAGTATTTT.

The chain is built from TRBV27 and TRBJ1-2; D is perhaps TRBD1 (5 bases). V lost 3 bases to trimming and J lost 5 bases, with 10 bases between them. The CDR3 totals 13 residues. Germline CDR1 is MNHEY and CDR2 is SMNVEV (reference sequence). The CDR3 region has the DNA TGTGCCAGCAGTTTTCAGGGCCCATATGGCTACACCTTC. The encoded protein is CASSFQGPYGYTF.

This chain connects TRBV10-3 to TRBJ2-2; D might be TRBD1 (5 bases). Germline V gene lookup returns CDR1 ENHRY and CDR2 SYGVKD. The length of the CDR3 is 13 residues. V gave up 10 bases and J gave up 2 bases, with 11 bases separating them. The CDR3 DNA reads TGTGCCAGTCGGACATCCAACACCGGGGAGCTGTTTTTT. It specifies CASRTSNTGELFF.

The V call is TRBV5-6, the J call TRBJ1-5; D unresolved. Germline V CDR1 and CDR2: SGHDT, YYEEEE. This CDR3 contains 16 residues. V lost 4 bases, J lost 0 bases, and 14 bases lay in between. CDR3 sequence: CASSLGEGNSNQPQHF. CDR3 nucleotide sequence: TGTGCCAGCAGCCTGGGCGAGGGAAATAGCAATCAGCCCCAGCATTTT. The full variable domain, with the rest looked up from reference TRBV5-6 and TRBJ1-5, is DAGVTQSPTHLIKTRGQQVTLRCSPKSGHDTVSWYQQALGQGPQFIFQYYEEEERQRGNFPDRFSGHQFPNYSSELNVNALLLGDSALYLCASSLGEGNSNQPQHFGDGTRLSIL.

The chain has TRBV7-8 and TRBJ2-3; D is perhaps TRBD2 (5 bases). The CDR3 has 16 residues. CDR1 and CDR2 (germline): SGHVS, FQNEAQ. V lost 0 bases, J lost 2 bases, and 12 bases lay in between. CDR3 nucleotide sequence: TGTGCCAGCAGCTTAGCGGGAGCATTTCTCACAGATACGCAGTATTTT. Translation: CASSLAGAFLTDTQYF. Full variable domain (outside the CDR3, taken from reference TRBV7-8 and TRBJ2-3): GAGVSQSPRYKVAKRGQDVALRCDPISGHVSLFWYQQALGQGPEFLTYFQNEAQLDKSGLPSDRFFAERPEGSVSTLKIQRTQQEDSAVYLCASSLAGAFLTDTQYFGPGTRLTVL.

The V call is TRBV19, the J call TRBJ1-5; 9 positions match TRBD1. This CDR3 is 15 amino acids long. V was pared by 8 bases and J by 8 bases, with 13 bases of the junction left unmatched. Looked up from germline, CDR1 is LNHDA and CDR2 is SQIVND (reference sequence). CDR3 loop: CASSMDRGGPEPQHF. For the CDR3, the DNA is TGTGCCAGTTCAATGGACAGGGGAGGCCCTGAGCCCCAGCATTTT.

The chain links TRBV11-2 to TRBJ2-5; no definite D call. Trimming left V 5 bases short and J 5 bases short, with 9 bases between. Germline V gene data show CDR1 as SGHAT and CDR2 as FQNNGV. The CDR3 is 12 residues long. The CDR3 region has the DNA TGTGCCAGCAGCAAAGAGGTGGAGACCCAGTACTTC. Translated, it gives CASSKEVETQYF. Drawing the rest from reference TRBV11-2 and TRBJ2-5, the complete variable domain is EAGVAQSPRYKIIEKRQSVAFWCNPISGHATLYWYQQILGQGPKLLIQFQNNGVVDDSQLPKDRFSAERLKGVDSTLKIQPAKLEDSAVYLCASSKEVETQYFGPGTRLLVL.

The chain recombines TRBV6-6 with TRBJ2-1, with 9 nucleotides matching TRBD2. V was pared by 0 bases and J by 9 bases, with 3 bases of the junction left unmatched. The CDR3 totals 14 residues. CDR1 MNHNY and CDR2 SVGAGI come from the germline V gene (reference sequence). The CDR3 is CASSYSGTSIEQFF. The CDR3 DNA sequence: TGTGCCAGCAGTTACTCCGGGACTAGCATTGAGCAGTTCTTC.

The rearrangement uses TRBV7-8 and TRBJ1-1, with D perhaps TRBD1 (5 bases). Germline V gene lookup returns CDR1 SGHVS and CDR2 FQNEAQ. The CDR3 covers 17 residues. With 2 bases removed from V and 1 base from J, the gap between germline ends came to 17 bases. CDR3: CASSLSGWQGANTEAFF. The CDR3, as DNA: TGTGCCAGCAGCTTATCAGGGTGGCAGGGCGCGAACACTGAAGCTTTCTTT.

The rearrangement uses TRBV12-3 or TRBV12-4 and TRBJ1-2; no clear D. V lost 5 bases to trimming and J lost 2 bases, with 9 bases between them. This CDR3 region has 13 residues. This chain's CDR3 is CASSDQANYGYTF. Here the CDR3 DNA reads TGTGCCAGCAGTGACCAGGCGAACTATGGCTACACCTTC.

This clone has just a few counts. CDR3 DNA: TGCAGTGCTCCCGTCGGGGGCTACACCTTC. Protein sequence: CSAPVGGYTF. V and J are TRBV20-1 and TRBJ1-2; the D is unclear. The CDR3 has 10 residues. Germline V CDR1 and CDR2: DFQATT, SNEGSKA (reference sequence). V dropped 5 bases and J dropped 8 bases, with 9 bases sitting between them.

The chain has TRBV5-4 and TRBJ2-7, with 7 bases matching TRBD1. CDR3 length: 15 amino acids. V lost 4 bases and J lost 0; bases outside the gene matches: 7. The germline CDR1 and CDR2 sequences are SGHNT and YYREEE (reference sequence). The CDR3 DNA reads as TGTGCCAGCAGCCTACGGGACAGCCTCTCCTACGAGCAGTACTTC. Protein sequence: CASSLRDSLSYEQYF.

The genes are TRBV3-1 (or the pseudogene TRBV3-2) and TRBJ1-1; the match to TRBD1 covers 7 bases. CDR3 length: 12 residues. Trimming cost V 2 bases and J 12 bases; bases outside gene matches: 6. Germline CDR1 is LGHDT and CDR2 is YNNKEL (reference sequence). CDR3 residues: CASSQPTGRPFF. The CDR3 region has the DNA TGTGCCAGCAGCCAACCGACAGGGAGACCTTTCTTT.

The chain uses TRBV28 and TRBJ1-3; D unresolved. The CDR3 totals 13 residues. The V end lost 3 bases, the J end lost 3 bases, and 6 bases lay between the germline ends. Germline assignment: CDR1 MDHEN and CDR2 SYDVKM. The CDR3 DNA sequence: TGTGCCAGCAGTTTGTGGCTTGGAAACACCATATATTTT. The encoded protein is CASSLWLGNTIYF. The full variable domain, completed using reference TRBV28 and TRBJ1-3, is DVKVTQSSRYLVKRTGEKVFLECVQDMDHENMFWYRQDPGLGLRLIYFSYDVKMKEKGDIPEGYSVSREKKERFSLILESASTNQTSMYLCASSLWLGNTIYFGEGSWLTVV.

J is TRBJ2-7 and V is TRBV7-3; D gene unclear. The germline CDR1 and CDR2 sequences are SGHTA and FQGTGA. The CDR3 is made up of 13 amino acids. Between the trimmed V and J ends, which lost 2 bases and 3 bases, there was a span of 8 bases. The CDR3 DNA reads as TGTGCCAGCAGCTTAGAGGCGAACTACGAGCAGTACTTC. Its protein product is CASSLEANYEQYF.

The gene calls are TRBV2 and TRBJ1-6; D possibly corresponds to TRBD1 (6 bases). The CDR3 extends over 14 amino acids. Trimming left V 6 bases short and J 5 bases short, with 11 bases between. Germline V gene sequence: CDR1 SNHLY, CDR2 FYNNEI. CDR3 DNA: TGTGCCAGCAGCGCCGGGACAAATAATTCACCCCTCCACTTT. It specifies CASSAGTNNSPLHF. Based on the CDR3 plus reference TRBV2 and TRBJ1-6, the full variable domain is EPEVTQTPSHQVTQMGQEVILRCVPISNHLYFYWYRQILGQKVEFLVSFYNNEISEKSEIFDDQFSVERPDGSNFTLKIRSTKLEDSAMYFCASSAGTNNSPLHFGNGTRLTVT.

This clone was detected once. V is TRBV9 and J is TRBJ1-1; D is unresolved. V lost 0 bases and J 3 bases, leaving 9 bases between the germline ends. The CDR3 runs to 14 residues. The germline V gene encodes CDR1 SGDLS and CDR2 YYNGEE. CDR3 sequence reads: CASSVEERYTEAFF. DNA of the CDR3: TGTGCCAGCAGCGTAGAGGAGAGATACACTGAAGCTTTCTTT.

The J gene is TRBJ1-1, the V gene TRBV5-1; no firm D call. The CDR3 consists of 16 residues. CDR1 is SGHRS and CDR2 is YFSETQ in the germline V gene. V dropped 5 bases and J dropped 4 bases, with 21 bases sitting between them. Written as DNA, the CDR3 is TGCGCCAGCAGTGATGGATTCTGGGCTTCCCGCACTGAAGCTTTCTTT. The encoded protein is CASSDGFWASRTEAFF.